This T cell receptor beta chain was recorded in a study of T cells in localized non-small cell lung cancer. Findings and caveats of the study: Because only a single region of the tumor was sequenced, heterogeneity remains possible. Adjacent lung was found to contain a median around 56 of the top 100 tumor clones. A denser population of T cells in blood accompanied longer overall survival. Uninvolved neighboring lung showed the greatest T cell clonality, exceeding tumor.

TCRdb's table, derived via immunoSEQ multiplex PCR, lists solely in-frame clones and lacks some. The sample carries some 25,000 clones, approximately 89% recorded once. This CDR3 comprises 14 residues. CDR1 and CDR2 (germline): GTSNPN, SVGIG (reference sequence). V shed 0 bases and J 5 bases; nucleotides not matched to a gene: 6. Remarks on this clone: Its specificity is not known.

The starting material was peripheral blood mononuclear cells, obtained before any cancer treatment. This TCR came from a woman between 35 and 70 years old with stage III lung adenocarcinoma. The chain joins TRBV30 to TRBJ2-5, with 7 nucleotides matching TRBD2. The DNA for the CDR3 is TGTGCCTGGAGTGTAGGTGGCGGGGGTGAGACCCAGTACTTC. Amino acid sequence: CAWSVGGGGETQYF.